The 24 T cell receptor beta chains presented below share a single source sample, sequenced in a study of blood T cell repertoires in COVID-19 (dated by TCRdb to the early 2020s). Library preparation employed the immunoSEQ multiplex PCR assay. TCRdb mirrors the immuneACCESS table, restricted to in-frame sequences. Some clones are absent from its copies; in checked studies, under half trace to an unresolved V gene, and the reason for the others is unknown. The sample includes approximately 110,000 clones, with 74% observed a single time. About 6.3% of the sample is held by the ten biggest clonotypes. What was sequenced was peripheral blood. The source is a man older than 75 with COVID-19, enrolled during active disease.

V gene TRBV5-1 combines with J gene TRBJ2-5, with TRBD2 matching 14 bases. After removal of 4 bases from V and 4 bases from J, the junction contained 6 bases not matched to a gene. There are 16 residues in the CDR3. Germline V lookup: CDR1 SGHRS, CDR2 YFSETQ. The CDR3 spells CASSPGTSGSRETQYF. The CDR3 region has the DNA TGCGCCAGCAGCCCTGGGACTAGCGGGAGTAGAGAGACCCAGTACTTC.

The chain recombines TRBV28 with TRBJ2-6, with 7 bases identical to TRBD1. J lost 1 base, V lost 6 bases, and 6 bases had no gene match. Germline V gene sequence: CDR1 MDHEN, CDR2 SYDVKM. This CDR3 region has 16 residues. The CDR3 is CASRPGQTSGANVLTF. DNA of the CDR3: TGTGCCAGCAGGCCGGGACAGACATCTGGGGCCAACGTCCTGACTTTC.

This chain joins TRBV6-1 and TRBJ2-3; 7 bases line up with TRBD2. V trimming: 3 bases; J trimming: 6 bases; junction bases outside the gene matches: 15. Germline values: CDR1 MNHNS, CDR2 SASEGT. The CDR3 consists of 17 residues. The CDR3 sequence: CASSDGGASGSRDTQYF. In DNA form, the CDR3 reads TGTGCCAGCAGTGATGGAGGGGCTAGCGGTTCCCGCGATACGCAGTATTTT.

There are a few counts of this clone. This chain connects TRBV4-3 to TRBJ2-7; TRBD1 aligns across 7 bases. The CDR3 has 15 amino acids. The V gene end was trimmed by 0 bases and the J gene end by 7 bases; junction bases not matched to a gene: 9. Per the germline V gene, CDR1 is LGHNA and CDR2 is YSLEER. The CDR3 sequence: CASSQDSGGALEQYF. CDR3 nucleotides: TGCGCCAGCAGCCAAGATTCAGGGGGTGCCCTGGAGCAGTACTTC.

The rearrangement joins TRBV19 to TRBJ2-7; D not resolved. Trimming stripped 3 bases from V and 3 bases from J, with 15 bases between. Germline V gene data show CDR1 as LNHDA and CDR2 as SQIVND (reference sequence). This CDR3 contains 15 residues. The CDR3 protein is CASSIGLVIVYEQYF. CDR3 sequence (DNA): TGTGCCAGTAGTATTGGTCTAGTAATTGTCTACGAGCAGTACTTC.

The chain carries TRBV7-3 and TRBJ2-1; D is uncertain. CDR1 is SGHTA and CDR2 is FQGTGA in the germline V gene. The CDR3 sequence is 13 residues long. V shed 3 bases and J shed 3 bases, with 6 bases lying between them. The CDR3: CASSLGSYNEQFF. CDR3 sequence (DNA): TGTGCCAGCAGCTTGGGCAGCTACAATGAGCAGTTCTTC.

The CDR3 nucleotides are TGCGCCAGCAGCTTGGTCGGGACAGGGGGCCCGAATTCACCCCTCCACTTT. Amino acids: CASSLVGTGGPNSPLHF. This chain joins TRBV5-1 and TRBJ1-6; 12 nucleotides align to TRBD1. Trimming removed 0 bases from V and 7 bases from J; junction bases left unmatched: 5. Germline V lookup: CDR1 SGHRS, CDR2 YFSETQ. The CDR3 has 17 amino acids. Filled out from reference TRBV5-1 and TRBJ1-6, the complete variable domain reads KAGVTQTPRYLIKTRGQQVTLSCSPISGHRSVSWYQQTPGQGLQFLFEYFSETQRNKGNFPGRFSGRQFSNSRSEMNVSTLELGDSALYLCASSLVGTGGPNSPLHFGNGTRLTVT.

This clone was counted only a few times. This chain connects TRBV27 to TRBJ1-1, with a possible D match to TRBD1 (5 bases). This CDR3 has 14 residues. V was cut by 1 base and J by 4 bases, with 10 bases left in between. Per the germline V gene, CDR1 is MNHEY and CDR2 is SMNVEV (reference sequence). This CDR3 is CASSLLGLGTEAFF. The CDR3 DNA reads as TGTGCCAGCAGTTTATTGGGGCTGGGCACTGAAGCTTTCTTT.

The chain employs TRBV5-1 and TRBJ1-1; TRBD1 matches at 8 bases. Germline CDR1 SGHRS, CDR2 YFSETQ. The CDR3 spans 17 residues. V lost 0 bases to trimming and J lost 5 bases; unmatched junction nucleotides: 12. As DNA, the CDR3 is TGCGCCAGCAGCTTGGGCGGACAGGGTCTGATGGGGACTGAAGCTTTCTTT. Protein: CASSLGGQGLMGTEAFF.

This clone was picked up one time. The rearrangement joins TRBV5-6 to TRBJ1-2; D remains ambiguous. The CDR3 sequence is 12 residues long. V lost 3 bases and J lost 5, with 8 bases in between. Germline CDR1 SGHDT, CDR2 YYEEEE. CDR3 DNA: TGTGCCAGCAGCTCTGGCAGTTATGGCTACACCTTC. Its translation is CASSSGSYGYTF.

This chain joins TRBV6-1 and TRBJ1-3, with 9 bases matching TRBD1. The CDR3 runs to 14 residues. Per germline, CDR1 MNHNS and CDR2 SASEGT. Trimming cost V 5 bases and J 9 bases; bases outside gene matches: 8. The DNA for the CDR3 is TGTGCCAGCAGTTTGGGACAGGGTCAGGGCACCATATATTTT. It is translated as CASSLGQGQGTIYF.

The V gene is TRBV6-2 or TRBV6-3, the J gene TRBJ2-1, with 15 bases aligning to TRBD2. The CDR3 contains 18 residues. Germline lookup yields CDR1 MNHEY and CDR2 SVGEGT. V gave up 5 bases and J gave up 7 bases; unmatched junction bases: 12. For the CDR3, the DNA is TGTGCCAGCAGTCATTCCGGGACTAGCGGGAGGATGGGAAATGAGCAGTTCTTC. It yields the protein CASSHSGTSGRMGNEQFF.

The rearrangement joins TRBV6-5 to TRBJ2-7, with 7 bases matching TRBD2. The V gene's germline CDR1 is MNHEY and CDR2 SVGAGI. The CDR3 extends over 14 amino acids. The J segment lost 6 bases and the V segment lost 2 bases, leaving 7 bases of the junction unmatched. This CDR3 is CASSYGGRVFEQYF. The DNA of the CDR3 is TGTGCCAGCAGTTACGGCGGGAGAGTTTTCGAGCAGTACTTC.

The rearrangement joins TRBV7-9 to TRBJ2-1, with 7 bases identical to TRBD1. V shed 1 base, J shed 7 bases, and the junction held 7 bases outside the gene matches. The CDR3 is made up of 15 amino acids. CDR1 is SEHNR and CDR2 is FQNEAQ in the germline V gene (reference sequence). The CDR3 DNA reads TGTGCCAGCAGCTTAGGCCAGGGGGTCGGGAATGAGCAGTTCTTC. It encodes CASSLGQGVGNEQFF.

The chain is built from TRBV9 and TRBJ1-6; D gene unclear. This CDR3 comprises 15 residues. Germline CDR1 is SGDLS and CDR2 is YYNGEE. V lost 3 bases to trimming and J lost 6 bases, with 13 bases between them. The CDR3 bases are TGTGCCAGCAGCGATCTTGCGAGTCTTAATTCACCCCTCCACTTT. It translates to CASSDLASLNSPLHF.

V and J are TRBV7-8 and TRBJ2-3; 16 bases are shared with TRBD2. V lost 3 bases, J lost 0 bases, and 6 bases stayed unmatched. Germline V CDR1 and CDR2: SGHVS, FQNEAQ. The CDR3 sequence is 19 residues long. Here the CDR3 reads CASSLGGTSGRASTDTQYF. The CDR3 coding sequence is TGTGCCAGCAGCTTGGGCGGGACTAGCGGGAGGGCGAGCACAGATACGCAGTATTTT.

This chain joins TRBV28 and TRBJ2-1; 11 positions match TRBD2. V lost 7 bases to trimming and J lost 5 bases; unmatched junction nucleotides: 13. Germline values: CDR1 MDHEN, CDR2 SYDVKM. This CDR3 is 17 amino acids long. CDR3 in DNA: TGTGCCAGCACCCTAGCGGGAGGCGCCCTTAGGAACAATGAGCAGTTCTTC. The encoded protein is CASTLAGGALRNNEQFF.

The chain uses TRBV30 and TRBJ1-4, with D uncertain. Germline loops: CDR1 GTSNPN, CDR2 SVGIG (reference sequence). Deletions cut 4 bases from V and 8 bases from J, with 20 bases between. The CDR3 has 15 amino acids. The CDR3 loop reads CAWKPVPGSGEKLFF. CDR3 DNA: TGTGCCTGGAAGCCCGTCCCGGGGTCGGGGGAAAAACTGTTTTTT.

This sequence joins TRBV28 and TRBJ2-5; 16 bases align to TRBD2. CDR1 MDHEN and CDR2 SYDVKM come from the germline V gene. V lost 7 bases and J lost 4; bases outside the gene matches: 15. The CDR3 extends over 19 amino acids. The CDR3 nucleotides are TGTGCCAGCATCTCTTTTAGGGGACTAGCGGGAGGGCCGGGAGAGACCCAGTACTTC. Protein sequence: CASISFRGLAGGPGETQYF.

This chain uses TRBV18 with TRBJ2-3; D is perhaps TRBD1 (6 bases). V shed 0 bases and J shed 8 bases, with 18 bases lying between them. The CDR3 sequence is 16 residues long. The germline CDR1 and CDR2 sequences are KGHSH and LQKENI. The chain's CDR3 is CASSPPYRARESTQYF. The CDR3 bases are TGTGCCAGCTCACCACCGTACAGGGCAAGAGAGAGTACGCAGTATTTT. The full variable domain, in which reference TRBV18 and TRBJ2-3 provide the parts outside the CDR3, is NAGVMQNPRHLVRRRGQEARLRCSPMKGHSHVYWYRQLPEEGLKFMVYLQKENIIDESGMPKERFSAEFPKEGPSILRIQQVVRGDSAAYFCASSPPYRARESTQYFGPGTRLTVL.

This clone was recorded once. The J gene is TRBJ2-2, the V gene TRBV2; 7 nucleotides agree with TRBD1. Germline lookup yields CDR1 SNHLY and CDR2 FYNNEI. CDR3 length: 17 residues. Trimming at V came to 7 bases and at J to 6 bases, leaving 17 bases not matched to a gene. The CDR3 loop reads CASKGTPRSGQPGELFF. The CDR3 DNA reads as TGTGCCAGCAAGGGGACACCCAGGTCGGGACAGCCCGGGGAGCTGTTTTTT. The full variable domain, completed using reference TRBV2 and TRBJ2-2, is EPEVTQTPSHQVTQMGQEVILRCVPISNHLYFYWYRQILGQKVEFLVSFYNNEISEKSEIFDDQFSVERPDGSNFTLKIRSTKLEDSAMYFCASKGTPRSGQPGELFFGEGSRLTVL.

This chain uses TRBV5-4 with TRBJ1-6, with TRBD1 matching 11 bases. The CDR3 runs 15 residues. The V gene end was trimmed by 4 bases and the J gene end by 8 bases; junction bases not matched to a gene: 5. Germline CDR1 is SGHNT and CDR2 is YYREEE (reference sequence). DNA of the CDR3: TGTGCCAGCAGCAGCGGACAGGGGGCTGATTCACCCCTCCACTTT. This encodes CASSSGQGADSPLHF.

This rearrangement joins TRBV27 to TRBJ1-2; 10 positions match TRBD1. The CDR3 has 18 amino acids. Per the germline V gene, CDR1 is MNHEY and CDR2 is SMNVEV (reference sequence). V lost 4 bases, J lost 5 bases, and 16 bases stayed unmatched. This CDR3 is CASSSIQGGQGLRYGYTF. As DNA, the CDR3 is TGTGCCAGCAGTTCTATTCAGGGGGGACAGGGGCTAAGGTATGGCTACACCTTC.

In its sample, this clone was seen a few times. The V gene is TRBV5-1, the J gene TRBJ2-7, with 9 bases lining up with TRBD1. Germline assignment: CDR1 SGHRS and CDR2 YFSETQ. The CDR3 sequence is 15 residues long. Trimming at V came to 0 bases and at J to 6 bases, leaving 7 bases not matched to a gene. CDR3 coding DNA: TGCGCCAGCAGCTTGGATGGGACAGGGATCGGCGAGCAGTACTTC. It encodes CASSLDGTGIGEQYF.